This T cell receptor beta chain was observed in a study of cytomegalovirus exposure and HLA in healthy donors. Study-wide points: Altogether, about 160 TCR beta chains were recorded as cytomegalovirus-associated.

Here immunoSEQ multiplex PCR was the method, and the copy in TCRdb shows in-frame clones only, minus some. The sample has some 61,000 clones; 95% to 98% are singletons. This clone was counted between two and nine times. Antigen unknown. The CDR3 contains 12 residues. The V end lost 6 bases, the J end lost 3 bases, and 8 bases lay between the germline ends. Germline values: CDR1 LNHDA, CDR2 SQIVND (reference sequence). The sequence was obtained from a young woman in good health and CMV-seropositive. The rearrangement uses TRBV19 and TRBJ1-2; D is ambiguous. The source material was PBMCs. The CDR3 sequence: CASRWGDYGYTF. CDR3 nucleotide sequence: TGTGCCAGTAGGTGGGGAGACTATGGCTACACCTTC.